This TCR beta chain was retrieved from a study of blood T cell repertoires in COVID-19. Study in general: COVID-19 samples from acute and convalescent phases originated in the United States, Italy and Spain. The cDNA or gDNA used as material had been derived from T cells, B-cell-depleted T cells, or PBMCs.

Germline CDR1 is MGHRA and CDR2 is YSYEKL. The CDR3 extends over 17 amino acids. Trimming removed 3 bases from V and 1 base from J; junction bases left unmatched: 10. As processed by the authors: It was from reference gene primer amplification that nucleated cell counts were estimated. The repertoire was sequenced with immunoSEQ multiplex PCR; TCRdb's copy has only in-frame clones and lacks some. V and J calls and clone size come straight from that table; D and trimming were deduced from the DNA. Altogether 170,000 or so clones are present, around nine tenths being singletons, with the ten largest covering 0.7% to 0.9%.

The chain joins TRBV4-1 to TRBJ2-5, with 8 bases lining up with TRBD2. The TCR was taken from a young woman who had recovered from COVID-19. Sequencing input: peripheral blood. This CDR3 reads CASSQREGGGPQETQYF. The DNA of the CDR3 is TGCGCCAGCAGCCAGAGGGAGGGCGGGGGGCCCCAAGAGACCCAGTACTTC.